This is a list of T cell receptor beta chains from one sample in a study of glioma-infiltrating T cells after dendritic cell vaccination. The data were produced by immunoSEQ multiplex PCR, yet TCRdb's version contains in-frame clones alone and is incomplete. The table lists roughly 100,000 clones, about 84% of them singletons. Here the sequenced sample was blood, taken before dendritic cell vaccination. These receptors were taken from a human donor with glioblastoma. Both conserved end residues are part of each CDR3. D genes are given only for firm matches. Clone size is not always given. Where it is, it says once, few, many or a class for expanded clones.

v_call	clone_size	j_call	d_call	cdr3_aa	cdr3_nt
TRBV11-3	NA	TRBJ1-2	NA	CASSYWTASTNYGYTF	TGTGCCAGCAGCTACTGGACAGCTTCGACTAACTATGGCTACACCTTC
TRBV27	NA	TRBJ1-2	TRBD1	CASSFMDRAYYGYTF	TGTGCCAGCAGTTTCATGGACAGGGCTTACTATGGCTACACCTTC
TRBV18	NA	TRBJ1-2	TRBD1	CASSPSGQGSYGYTF	TGTGCCAGCTCACCGTCGGGACAGGGGAGCTATGGCTACACCTTC
TRBV19	NA	TRBJ2-1	TRBD1	CASSPGQAGEQFF	TGTGCCAGTAGTCCGGGACAGGCGGGTGAGCAGTTCTTC
TRBV5-1	NA	TRBJ2-2	TRBD2	CASSRVAGAHTGELFF	TGCGCCAGCAGCCGAGTAGCGGGGGCGCACACCGGGGAGCTGTTTTTT
TRBV2	NA	TRBJ1-6	NA	CASREGGSNSPLHF	TGTGCCAGCCGGGAGGGGGGATCCAATTCACCCCTCCACTTT
TRBV2	once	TRBJ2-1	NA	CASVKGQSSYNEQFF	TGTGCCAGCGTTAAAGGACAGTCCTCCTACAATGAGCAGTTCTTC
TRBV7-2	NA	TRBJ1-5	NA	CASSLLAKPQHF	TGTGCCAGCAGCCTACTAGCGAAGCCCCAGCATTTT
TRBV5-1	NA	TRBJ1-4	TRBD1	CASSLGTENEKLFF	TGCGCCAGCAGCTTAGGGACAGAGAATGAAAAACTGTTTTTT
TRBV6-5	NA	TRBJ2-7	NA	CASSLKYLSYEQYF	TGTGCCAGCAGCCTAAAATACCTCTCCTACGAGCAGTACTTC
TRBV29-1	NA	TRBJ2-1	TRBD2	CSSGGLAGFNSYNEQFF	TGTAGCTCCGGCGGGCTAGCGGGATTTAACTCCTACAATGAGCAGTTCTTC
TRBV5-6	NA	TRBJ2-3	TRBD2	CASSPWGAGGATDTQYF	TGTGCCAGCAGCCCCTGGGGAGCGGGAGGCGCCACAGATACGCAGTATTTT
TRBV7-9	NA	TRBJ1-5	NA	CASSLALGRGTDQPQHF	TGTGCCAGCAGCTTAGCCCTAGGCAGGGGTACCGATCAGCCCCAGCATTTT
TRBV14	NA	TRBJ1-3	TRBD1	CASSRDRVGNTIYF	TGTGCCAGCAGCCGTGACAGGGTCGGAAACACCATATATTTT
TRBV27	NA	TRBJ2-7	NA	CASSLGGIQYF	TGTGCCAGCAGTTTAGGCGGGATACAGTACTTC
TRBV4-3	NA	TRBJ2-7	TRBD2	CASSQVSGLAGEEQYF	TGCGCCAGCAGCCAAGTGTCCGGACTAGCGGGAGAAGAGCAGTACTTC
TRBV2	NA	TRBJ2-7	NA	CASSKPGLDYEQYF	TGTGCCAGCAGTAAACCGGGACTCGACTACGAGCAGTACTTC
TRBV19	NA	TRBJ2-7	NA	CASKPQGNSYEQYF	TGTGCCAGTAAACCCCAGGGGAACTCCTACGAGCAGTACTTC
TRBV2	NA	TRBJ2-6	NA	CASSELTGSGANVLTF	TGTGCCAGCAGTGAACTTACAGGGTCTGGGGCCAACGTCCTGACTTTC
TRBV19	NA	TRBJ2-5	TRBD1	CASRNTGGGETQYF	TGTGCCAGTCGGAACACAGGGGGCGGCGAGACCCAGTACTTC
TRBV5-1	NA	TRBJ2-2	NA	CASSLVTEGELFF	TGCGCCAGCAGCTTGGTCACTGAGGGGGAGCTGTTTTTT